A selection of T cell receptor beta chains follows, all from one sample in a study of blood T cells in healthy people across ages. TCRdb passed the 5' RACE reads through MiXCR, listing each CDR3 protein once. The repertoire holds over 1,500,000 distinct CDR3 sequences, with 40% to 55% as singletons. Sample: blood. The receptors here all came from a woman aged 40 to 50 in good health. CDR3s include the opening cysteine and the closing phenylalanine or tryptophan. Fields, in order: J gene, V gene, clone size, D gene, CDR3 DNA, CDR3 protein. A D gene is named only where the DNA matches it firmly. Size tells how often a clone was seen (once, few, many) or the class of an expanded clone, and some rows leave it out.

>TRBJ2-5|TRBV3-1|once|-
TGTGCCAGCAGCCAAGAATGGAGTGGAGAGACCCAGTACTTC
CASSQEWSGETQYF
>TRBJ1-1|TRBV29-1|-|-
TGCAGCGGCTTGCCATTCGGGTCAGGGGACACTGAAGCTTTCTTT
CSGLPFGSGDTEAFF
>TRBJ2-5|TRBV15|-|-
TGTGCCACCACCACCCGGACAGATCAAGAGACCCAGTACTTC
CATTTRTDQETQYF
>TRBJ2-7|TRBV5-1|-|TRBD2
TGCGCCAGCAGCTTGGGGCCTAGCGGGGGTCTCTACGAGCAGTACTTC
CASSLGPSGGLYEQYF
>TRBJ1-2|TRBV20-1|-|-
TGCAGTTCACAGCTCAACTATGGCTACACCTTC
CSSQLNYGYTF
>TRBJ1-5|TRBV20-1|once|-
TGCAGTGCTAGAGAGAATTTTGGTAATAGCAATCAGCCCCAGCATTTT
CSARENFGNSNQPQHF
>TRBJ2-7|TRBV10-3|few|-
TGTGCCATCAGTGATATGTCTTGGGAGCAGTACTTC
CAISDMSWEQYF
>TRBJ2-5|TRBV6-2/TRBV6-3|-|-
TGTGCCAGCACCCCACAGGGACAAGAGACCCAGTACTTC
CASTPQGQETQYF
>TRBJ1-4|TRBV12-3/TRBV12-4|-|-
TGTGCCAGCAGCGAAGGAGTAGCTAATGAAAAACTGTTTTTT
CASSEGVANEKLFF
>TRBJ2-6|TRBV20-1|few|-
TGCAGTGCTAGAGTCGAAGGGCTCTCCGGGGCCAACGTCCTGACTTTC
CSARVEGLSGANVLTF
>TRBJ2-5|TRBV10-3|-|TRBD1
TGTGCCATGATGACAGGGCCCTACCGGCGGGAGACCCAGTACTTC
CAMMTGPYRRETQYF
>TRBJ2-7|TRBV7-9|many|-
TGTGCCAGCAGCAGTGACACCAACCGTCCCTACGAGCAGTACTTC
CASSSDTNRPYEQYF